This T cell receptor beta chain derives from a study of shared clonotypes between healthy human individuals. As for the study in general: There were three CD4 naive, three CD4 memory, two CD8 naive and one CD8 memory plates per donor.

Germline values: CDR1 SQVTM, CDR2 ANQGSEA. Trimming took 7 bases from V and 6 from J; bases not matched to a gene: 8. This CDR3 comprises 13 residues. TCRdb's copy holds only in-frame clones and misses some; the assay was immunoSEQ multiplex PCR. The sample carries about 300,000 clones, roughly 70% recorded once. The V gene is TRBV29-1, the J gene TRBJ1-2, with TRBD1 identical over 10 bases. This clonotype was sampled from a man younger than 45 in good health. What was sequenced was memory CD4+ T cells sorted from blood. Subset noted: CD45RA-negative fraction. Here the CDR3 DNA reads TGCAGCGCCTCGGCGACAGGGGGCGATGGCTACACCTTC. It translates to CSASATGGDGYTF.